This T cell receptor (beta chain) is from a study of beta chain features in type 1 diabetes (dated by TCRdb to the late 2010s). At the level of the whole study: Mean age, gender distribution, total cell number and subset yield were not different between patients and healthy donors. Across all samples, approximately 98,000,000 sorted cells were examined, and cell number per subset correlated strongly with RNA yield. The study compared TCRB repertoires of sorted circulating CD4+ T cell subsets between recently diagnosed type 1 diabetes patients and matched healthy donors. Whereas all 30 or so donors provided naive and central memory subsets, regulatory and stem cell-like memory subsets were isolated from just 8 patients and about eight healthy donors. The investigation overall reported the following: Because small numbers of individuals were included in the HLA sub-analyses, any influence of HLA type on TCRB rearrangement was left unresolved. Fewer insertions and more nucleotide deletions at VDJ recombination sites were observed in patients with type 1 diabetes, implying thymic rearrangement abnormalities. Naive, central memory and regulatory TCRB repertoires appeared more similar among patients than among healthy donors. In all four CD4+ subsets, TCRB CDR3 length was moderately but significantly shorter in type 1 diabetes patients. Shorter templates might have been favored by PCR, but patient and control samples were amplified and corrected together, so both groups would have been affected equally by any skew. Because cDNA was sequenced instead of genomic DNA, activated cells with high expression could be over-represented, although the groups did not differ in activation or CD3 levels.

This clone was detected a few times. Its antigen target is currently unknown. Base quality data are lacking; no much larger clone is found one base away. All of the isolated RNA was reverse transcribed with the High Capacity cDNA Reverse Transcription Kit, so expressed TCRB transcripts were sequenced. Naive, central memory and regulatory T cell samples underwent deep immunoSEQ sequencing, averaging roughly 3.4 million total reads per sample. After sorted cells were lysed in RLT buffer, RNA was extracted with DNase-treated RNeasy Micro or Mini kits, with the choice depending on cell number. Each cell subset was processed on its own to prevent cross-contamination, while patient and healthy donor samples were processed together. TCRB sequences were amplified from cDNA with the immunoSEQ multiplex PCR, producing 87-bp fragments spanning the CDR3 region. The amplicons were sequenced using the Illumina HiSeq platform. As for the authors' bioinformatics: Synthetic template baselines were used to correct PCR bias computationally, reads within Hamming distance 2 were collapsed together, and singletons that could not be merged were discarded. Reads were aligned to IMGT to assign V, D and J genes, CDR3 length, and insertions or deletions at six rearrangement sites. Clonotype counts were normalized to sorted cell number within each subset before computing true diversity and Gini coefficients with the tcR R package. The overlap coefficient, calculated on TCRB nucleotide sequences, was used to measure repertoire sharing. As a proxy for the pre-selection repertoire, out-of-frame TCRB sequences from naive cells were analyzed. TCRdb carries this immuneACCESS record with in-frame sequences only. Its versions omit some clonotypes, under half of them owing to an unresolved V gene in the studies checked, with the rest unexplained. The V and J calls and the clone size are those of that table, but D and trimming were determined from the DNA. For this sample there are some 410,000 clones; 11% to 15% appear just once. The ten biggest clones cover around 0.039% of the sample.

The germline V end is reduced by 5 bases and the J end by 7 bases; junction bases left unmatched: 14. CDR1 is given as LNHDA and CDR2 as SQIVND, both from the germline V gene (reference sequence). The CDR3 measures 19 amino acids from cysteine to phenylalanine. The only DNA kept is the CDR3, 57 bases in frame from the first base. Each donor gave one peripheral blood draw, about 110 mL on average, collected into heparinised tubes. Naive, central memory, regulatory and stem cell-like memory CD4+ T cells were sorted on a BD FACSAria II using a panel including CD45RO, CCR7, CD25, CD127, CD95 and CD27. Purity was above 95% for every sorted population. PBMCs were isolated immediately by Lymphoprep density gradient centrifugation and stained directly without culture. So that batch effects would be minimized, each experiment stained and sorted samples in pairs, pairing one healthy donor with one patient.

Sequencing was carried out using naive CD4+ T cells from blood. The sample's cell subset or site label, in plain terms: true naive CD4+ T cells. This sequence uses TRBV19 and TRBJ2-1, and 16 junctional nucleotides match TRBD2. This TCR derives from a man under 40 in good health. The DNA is TGTGCCAGTAGTTTTACAACGGGACTAGCGGGAGGGCCCAGGAATGAGCAGTTCTTC. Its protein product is CASSFTTGLAGGPRNEQFF.